The rows below give T cell receptor beta chains drawn from one sample of a study of graft-versus-host responses after intestinal transplantation. Sequencing used immunoSEQ multiplex PCR; TCRdb keeps in-frame clones, though not all of them. Of more than 90,000 clones listed, more than 85% are singletons. Their target antigens are unknown. Material: unstimulated CD8+ T cells sorted from spleen or lymph node cells, obtained before transplant. The source of these receptors is a human donor who was the organ donor for an intestinal transplant. Both conserved end residues are part of each CDR3. D genes are given only for firm matches. Some rows mark clone size as missing; the rest say once, few, many or name a class of expanded clone.

abundance | j_gene | v_gene | d_gene | CDR3aa | CDR3nt
once | TRBJ1-1 | TRBV19 | TRBD1 | CAATGGTEAFF | TGTGCGGCGACAGGGGGCACTGAAGCTTTCTTT
NA | TRBJ2-2 | TRBV28 | NA | CASNRQGAITGELFF | TGTGCCAGCAACCGGCAGGGTGCCATCACCGGGGAGCTGTTTTTT
NA | TRBJ1-1 | TRBV6-1 | NA | CASSESGVEAFF | TGTGCCAGCAGTGAATCGGGGGTAGAAGCTTTCTTT
NA | TRBJ2-1 | TRBV2 | TRBD1 | CASPGTGQNNEQFF | TGTGCCAGCCCCGGGACAGGGCAAAACAATGAGCAGTTCTTC
once | TRBJ2-2 | TRBV5-5 | NA | CASSLGQGPELFF | TGTGCCAGCAGCTTGGGGCAGGGCCCGGAGCTGTTTTTT
NA | TRBJ2-7 | TRBV6-6 | TRBD1 | CASSYPPMDRAAEQYF | TGTGCCAGCAGTTACCCACCCATGGACAGGGCCGCCGAGCAGTACTTC
NA | TRBJ2-1 | TRBV2 | TRBD2 | CASSEGAGSPNEQFF | TGTGCCAGCAGTGAAGGAGCGGGAAGCCCCAATGAGCAGTTCTTC
NA | TRBJ2-3 | TRBV29-1 | TRBD2 | CSVEGGSLGDTQYF | TGCAGCGTTGAGGGCGGGAGTCTGGGAGATACGCAGTATTTT
NA | TRBJ2-7 | TRBV5-1 | NA | CASSTPYEQYF | TGCGCCAGCAGCACCCCCTACGAGCAGTACTTC
NA | TRBJ2-1 | TRBV11-2 | NA | CASSLDPRVGYNEQFF | TGTGCCAGCAGCTTAGATCCCCGGGTGGGCTACAATGAGCAGTTCTTC
NA | TRBJ2-7 | TRBV6-1 | TRBD2 | CASSPGTITYEQYF | TGTGCCAGCAGCCCCGGGACTATCACCTACGAGCAGTACTTC
NA | TRBJ2-7 | TRBV5-6 | NA | CASSFPFGESAYEQYF | TGTGCCAGCAGCTTCCCCTTCGGGGAGTCGGCCTACGAGCAGTACTTC
NA | TRBJ2-1 | TRBV13 | NA | CASSEGSYNSYNEQFF | TGTGCCAGCAGTGAGGGCAGTTACAACTCCTACAATGAGCAGTTCTTC
NA | TRBJ2-3 | TRBV29-1 | NA | CSVTGFRTDTQYF | TGCAGCGTCACAGGTTTCCGCACAGATACGCAGTATTTT